The 21 T cell receptor beta chains reported below all come from one sample, sequenced in a study of T-cell memory formation after mild COVID-19. TCRdb reanalysed the 5' RACE reads using MiXCR and keeps one entry per CDR3 protein. Counted here are over 1,500 distinct CDR3 sequences, 50% to 70% occurring once; the ten biggest clones make up about a tenth. The sample consisted of PBMCs or a T cell subset sorted from them (not recorded which). These receptors were taken from an adult who had mild COVID-19 (a few samples of this study predate the infection). Cell type and time point are not known.

This clonotype is labeled medium-sized. The CDR3 sequence: CAWAGDTYSPTEAFF. The CDR3 DNA is TGTGCCTGGGCGGGGGACACCTACTCCCCTACTGAAGCTTTCTTT. The gene calls are TRBV30 and TRBJ1-1, with D tentatively TRBD1 (6 bases). Germline lookup yields CDR1 GTSNPN and CDR2 SVGIG (reference sequence). Trimming took off 5 bases at V and 5 bases at J, with 21 bases between the two ends. The CDR3 runs 15 residues.

This clonotype is medium-sized. The CDR3 DNA sequence: TGTGCCAGCAGTTTCCCTAGCGGGAAGTGGGACTACAATGAGCAGTTCTTC. Its protein is CASSFPSGKWDYNEQFF. The chain employs TRBV12-3 or TRBV12-4 and TRBJ2-1; 9 positions match TRBD2. V dropped 3 bases and J dropped 3; count of bases not matched to a gene: 9. This CDR3 is 17 amino acids long.

By share, this clonotype counts as large. This sequence joins TRBV15 and TRBJ1-5; D gene unclear. Germline V CDR1 and CDR2: LNHNV, YYDKDF (reference sequence). Between the trimmed V and J ends, which lost 5 bases and 4 bases, there was a span of 15 bases. The CDR3 is 15 residues long. The CDR3 loop is CATSLPKPANQPQHF. CDR3 in DNA: TGTGCCACCAGCTTGCCCAAGCCTGCAAATCAGCCCCAGCATTTT.

By sample fraction, this clonotype is large (0.1 to 1%). The chain has TRBV6-4 and TRBJ2-1; tentatively, D is TRBD1 (6 bases). V dropped 5 bases and J dropped 10 bases, with 24 bases sitting between them. The germline CDR1 and CDR2 sequences are MRHNA and SNTAGT. This CDR3 contains 16 residues. The CDR3 nucleotides read TGTGCCAGCAGTAACTTACAGGGTATCCCATCCGGGGAGCAGTTCTTC. Its protein is CASSNLQGIPSGEQFF.

The V gene is TRBV6-1, the J gene TRBJ2-3; possible D gene TRBD2, 7 bases. Germline CDR1 and CDR2: MNHNS and SASEGT. The CDR3 sequence is 14 residues long. Deletions cut 11 bases from V and 3 bases from J, with 18 bases between. The CDR3, as DNA: TGTGCCTCACAGTCGCGGGGGCAAACAGATACGCAGTATTTT. It codes for CASQSRGQTDTQYF.

The genes are TRBV11-2 and TRBJ1-4; no clear D. V lost 1 base and J lost 3, with 15 bases in between. Per the germline V gene, CDR1 is SGHAT and CDR2 is FQNNGV. The length of the CDR3 is 17 residues. The CDR3 DNA reads as TGTGCCAGCAGCTTAGTCAACGTGGTTGTGGCTAATGAAAAACTGTTTTTT. This encodes CASSLVNVVVANEKLFF.

The rearrangement links TRBV15 to TRBJ2-5; 9 bases agree with TRBD1. The CDR3 is 15 amino acids. J was trimmed by 5 bases and V by 6 bases; bases with no gene match: 10. CDR1 is LNHNV, CDR2 YYDKDF, per germline (reference sequence). The CDR3 DNA follows: TGTGCCACCAGTATGAACAGGGGGCTCTTGGAGACCCAGTACTTC. Its translation: CATSMNRGLLETQYF.

By its share, this clonotype is large. The chain uses TRBV7-9 and TRBJ1-2, with D unclear. The length of the CDR3 is 15 residues. V lost 5 bases and J 2 bases, leaving 15 bases between the germline ends. Germline V gene sequence: CDR1 SEHNR, CDR2 FQNEAQ (reference sequence). The CDR3 DNA follows: TGTGCCAGCAGCCCCAAGGGTACGGCGAACTATGGCTACACCTTC. This encodes CASSPKGTANYGYTF.

The chain carries TRBV12-3 or TRBV12-4 and TRBJ2-1, with a tentative D call TRBD2 (7 bases). V was cut by 2 bases and J by 7 bases, with 15 bases left in between. CDR3 length equals 15 residues. DNA for the CDR3: TGTGCCAGCAGTTTATCCGGGGGGCGGAGGAATGAGCAGTTCTTC. Its translation: CASSLSGGRRNEQFF.

The chain combines TRBV5-6 with TRBJ2-2; D may correspond to TRBD1 or TRBD2 (5 bases each). In germline, CDR1 is SGHDT, CDR2 YYEEEE. V was clipped by 0 bases and J by 2 bases, with 11 bases between them. CDR3 length: 16 residues. CDR3 loop: CASSLDKGTNTGELFF. The CDR3 DNA follows: TGTGCCAGCAGCTTGGATAAGGGGACCAACACCGGGGAGCTGTTTTTT.

The V call is TRBV5-1, the J call TRBJ1-1; D uncertain. The CDR3 totals 13 residues. Trimming stripped 2 bases from V and 10 bases from J, with 15 bases between. Looked up from germline, CDR1 is SGHRS and CDR2 is YFSETQ. CDR3 amino acids: CASSLSGDRRAFF. DNA of the CDR3: TGCGCCAGCAGCTTAAGCGGGGATCGTCGAGCTTTCTTT.

This chain connects TRBV7-2 to TRBJ2-3; D assignment may be TRBD1 or TRBD2 (6 bases each). This CDR3 spans 15 amino acids. Between the trimmed V and J ends, which lost 5 bases and 2 bases, there was a span of 14 bases. Germline V gives CDR1 SGHTA, CDR2 FQGNSA. The CDR3 sequence is CASSQGRGDTDTQYF. In nucleotides, the CDR3 is TGTGCCAGCAGCCAGGGGCGGGGCGACACAGATACGCAGTATTTT.

V gene TRBV5-1 combines with J gene TRBJ2-1, with 7 bases identical to TRBD2. Germline trimming cut 1 base from V and 6 bases from J; bases unmatched to any gene: 4. The CDR3 covers 14 residues. The germline CDR1 and CDR2 sequences are SGHRS and YFSETQ. The CDR3 nucleotides read TGCGCCAGCAGCTTGCGACTAGCTCCCAATGAGCAGTTCTTC. Amino acids: CASSLRLAPNEQFF.

The chain couples TRBV3-1 to TRBJ2-1, with D perhaps given as TRBD1 or TRBD2 (5 bases each). Looked up from germline, CDR1 is LGHDT and CDR2 is YNNKEL (reference sequence). The length of the CDR3 is 16 residues. Trimming pared 0 bases from V and 0 bases from J, leaving 9 bases between. CDR3 DNA: TGTGCCAGCAGCCAAGAGAGGGGAAGCTCCTACAATGAGCAGTTCTTC. It encodes CASSQERGSSYNEQFF.

This clonotype is labeled medium-sized. The chain combines TRBV3-1 with TRBJ1-3; 7 bases are a match to TRBD1. The ends lost 1 base at V and 2 bases at J; junction bases unmatched: 8. The CDR3 has 17 amino acids. In germline, CDR1 is LGHDT, CDR2 YNNKEL (reference sequence). CDR3 amino acids: CASSQAGTGVTGNTIYF. In nucleotides, the CDR3 is TGTGCCAGCAGCCAAGCGGGAACAGGGGTTACTGGAAACACCATATATTTT.

This clonotype is classed as large (0.1 to 1%). The V gene is TRBV7-8, the J gene TRBJ2-5, with 9 bases that match TRBD2. The CDR3 loop spans 15 amino acids. Germline values: CDR1 SGHVS, CDR2 FQNEAQ. The J segment lost 7 bases and the V segment lost 0 bases, leaving 6 bases of the junction unmatched. Written as DNA, the CDR3 is TGTGCCAGCAGCTTAGCTGCAGCGGGGGGCACGACCCAGTACTTC. Translated: CASSLAAAGGTTQYF.

J is TRBJ1-6 and V is TRBV29-1; 10 bases are shared with TRBD1. The ends lost 3 bases at V and 15 bases at J; junction bases unmatched: 2. Germline V lookup: CDR1 SQVTM, CDR2 ANQGSEA. The CDR3 is 11 residues long. The CDR3 reads CSVEGQGHLHF. The CDR3 coding sequence is TGCAGCGTTGAGGGACAGGGGCACCTCCACTTT. Variable domain in full (rest from reference TRBV29-1 and TRBJ1-6): SAVISQKPSRDICQRGTSLTIQCQVDSQVTMMFWYRQQPGQSLTLIATANQGSEATYESGFVIDKFPISRPNLTFSTLTVSNMSPEDSSIYLCSVEGQGHLHFGNGTRLTVT.

This clonotype has more than one count but fewer than ten. The chain is built from TRBV10-2 and TRBJ2-7; 7 nucleotides align to TRBD1. Trimming took 7 bases from V and 0 from J; bases not matched to a gene: 3. This CDR3 is built from 13 residues. Germline V gene data show CDR1 as WSHSY and CDR2 as SAAADI. Written as DNA, the CDR3 is TGCGCCAGCATGACAGGGCACTCCTACGAGCAGTACTTC. This encodes CASMTGHSYEQYF.

In this sample, this clonotype is large (0.1 to 1%). V gene TRBV4-2 combines with J gene TRBJ1-2, with D hard to call. The CDR3 is made up of 13 amino acids. The V gene's germline CDR1 is LGHNA and CDR2 YNFKEQ. V was shortened by 0 bases and J by 6 bases, with 8 bases between the two germline ends. The CDR3 nucleotides are TGTGCCAGCAGCCAAGATGGGCCTAATGGCTACACCTTC. This encodes CASSQDGPNGYTF.

This chain uses TRBV7-8 with TRBJ2-2; D uncertain. V was pared by 5 bases and J by 0 bases, with 7 bases between. The V gene's germline CDR1 is SGHVS and CDR2 FQNEAQ. The CDR3 has 14 residues. The CDR3 sequence: CASSAVANTGELFF. The CDR3 DNA reads TGTGCCAGCAGCGCAGTCGCGAACACCGGGGAGCTGTTTTTT.

This sequence joins TRBV11-3 and TRBJ1-3; possible D gene TRBD1, 6 bases. This CDR3 contains 16 residues. Trimming cost V 5 bases and J 0 bases, with 14 bases left between them. CDR1 SGHNT and CDR2 YENEEA come from the germline V gene. The CDR3 DNA reads as TGTGCCAGCAGCAAAGGGACATGGAGCTCTGGAAACACCATATATTTT. Its translation: CASSKGTWSSGNTIYF. The entire variable domain, with the rest obtained from reference TRBV11-3 and TRBJ1-3, is as follows: EAGVVQSPRYKIIEKKQPVAFWCNPISGHNTLYWYLQNLGQGPELLIRYENEEAVDDSQLPKDRFSAERLKGVDSTLKIQPAELGDSAVYLCASSKGTWSSGNTIYFGEGSWLTVV.